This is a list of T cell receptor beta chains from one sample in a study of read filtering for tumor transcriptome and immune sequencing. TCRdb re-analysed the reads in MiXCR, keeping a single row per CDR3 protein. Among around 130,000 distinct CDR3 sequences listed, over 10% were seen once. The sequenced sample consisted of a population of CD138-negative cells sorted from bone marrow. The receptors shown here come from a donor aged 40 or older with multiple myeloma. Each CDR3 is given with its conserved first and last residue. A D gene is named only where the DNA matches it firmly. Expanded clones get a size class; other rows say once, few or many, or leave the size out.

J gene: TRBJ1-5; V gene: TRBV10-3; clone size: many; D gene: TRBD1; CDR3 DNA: TGTGCCACCTCCAAGGGGGACAGTAGCAATCAGCCCCAGCATTTT; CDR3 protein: CATSKGDSSNQPQHF
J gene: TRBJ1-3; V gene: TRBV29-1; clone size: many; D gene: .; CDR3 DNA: TGCAGCACCCGGGACGCCAGTTCTGGAAACACCATATATTTT; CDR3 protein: CSTRDASSGNTIYF
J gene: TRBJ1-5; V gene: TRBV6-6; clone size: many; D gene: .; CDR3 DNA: TGTGCCAGCAGTCCAGCGGCGATGGCGAACAATCAGCCCCAGCATTTT; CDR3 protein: CASSPAAMANNQPQHF
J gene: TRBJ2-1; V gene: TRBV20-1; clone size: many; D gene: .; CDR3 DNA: TGCAGTGCTAAGAAAGGGCAAGATGAGCAGTTCTTC; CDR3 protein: CSAKKGQDEQFF
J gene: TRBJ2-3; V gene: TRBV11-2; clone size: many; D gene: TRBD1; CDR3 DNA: TGTGCCAGCAGCTCTGGACCGGGACAGGGCTCCACAGATACGCAGTATTTT; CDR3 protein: CASSSGPGQGSTDTQYF
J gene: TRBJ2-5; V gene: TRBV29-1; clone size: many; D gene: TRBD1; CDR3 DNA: TGCAGCGAGCAGACAGGGAAAGAGACCCAGTACTTC; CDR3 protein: CSEQTGKETQYF
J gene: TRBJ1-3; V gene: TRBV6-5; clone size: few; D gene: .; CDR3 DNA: TGTGCCAGCCGGCGGGGGCTAGTCTCTGGAAACACCATATATTTT; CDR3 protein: CASRRGLVSGNTIYF
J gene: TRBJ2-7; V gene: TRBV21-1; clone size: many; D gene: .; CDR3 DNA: TGTGCCAGCAGCAAAACGTGTGGACTAGCGGAGGAGGGGACCCTATACGAGCAGTACTTC; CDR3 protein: CASSKTCGLAEEGTLYEQYF
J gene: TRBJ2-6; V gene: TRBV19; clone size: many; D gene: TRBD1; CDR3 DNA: TGTGCCAGTAGTACCGGGACAGGGGTCGCCGGGGCCAACGTCCTGACTTTC; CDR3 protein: CASSTGTGVAGANVLTF
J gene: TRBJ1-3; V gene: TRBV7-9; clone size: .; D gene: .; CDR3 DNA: TGTGCCAGCAGCTTAGACAGCTCTGGAGACACCATATATTTT; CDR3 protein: CASSLDSSGDTIYF
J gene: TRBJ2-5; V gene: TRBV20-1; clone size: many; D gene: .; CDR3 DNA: TGCAGTGCTACTGGCGGAGCGGGCCAAGAGACCCAGTACTTC; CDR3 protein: CSATGGAGQETQYF
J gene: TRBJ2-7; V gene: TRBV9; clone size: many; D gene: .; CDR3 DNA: TGTGCCAGCAGCCCCCGGGACACATGGACGTCCGAGCAGTACTTC; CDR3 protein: CASSPRDTWTSEQYF
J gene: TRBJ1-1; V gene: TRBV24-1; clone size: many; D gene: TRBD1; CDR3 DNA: TGTGCCACCAGTTCAGGGGGCCTGAACACTGAAGCTTTCTTT; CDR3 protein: CATSSGGLNTEAFF
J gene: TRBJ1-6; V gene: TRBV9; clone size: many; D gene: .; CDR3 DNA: TGTGCCAGCAGCGTCTCTGGCTCACCCCTCCACTTT; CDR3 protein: CASSVSGSPLHF
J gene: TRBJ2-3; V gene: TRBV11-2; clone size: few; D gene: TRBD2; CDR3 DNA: TGTGCCAGCAGCCCATTGACTAGCGGGACTAGCACAGATACGCAGTATTTT; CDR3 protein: CASSPLTSGTSTDTQYF
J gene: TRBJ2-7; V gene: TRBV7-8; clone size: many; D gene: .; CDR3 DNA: TGTGCCAGCAGCTTATCGGCGGGACACCTCTCCTACGAGCAGTACTTC; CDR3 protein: CASSLSAGHLSYEQYF
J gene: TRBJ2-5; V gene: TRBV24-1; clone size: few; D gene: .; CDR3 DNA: TGTGCCACCAGTGATTCGGCCGAGACCCAGTACTTC; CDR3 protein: CATSDSAETQYF
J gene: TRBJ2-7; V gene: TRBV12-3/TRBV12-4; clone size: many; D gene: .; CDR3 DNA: TGTGCCAGCAGTTTAACCCCGGAAGAGACCTCGCGGCAGTACTTC; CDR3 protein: CASSLTPEETSRQYF
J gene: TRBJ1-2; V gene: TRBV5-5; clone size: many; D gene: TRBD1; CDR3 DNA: TGTGCCAGCAACCGGGAGGACAGGCGGAATGGCTACACCTTC; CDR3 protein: CASNREDRRNGYTF
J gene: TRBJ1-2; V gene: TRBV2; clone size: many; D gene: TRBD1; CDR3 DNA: TGTGCCAGCAGTGAAGGGACAGGCTCCTATGGCTACACCTTC; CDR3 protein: CASSEGTGSYGYTF
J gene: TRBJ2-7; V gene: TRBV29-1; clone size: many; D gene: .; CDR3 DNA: TGCAGCGTTGTGGTTGAGGGGGGACTACGTGGAGAGCAGTACTTC; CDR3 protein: CSVVVEGGLRGEQYF
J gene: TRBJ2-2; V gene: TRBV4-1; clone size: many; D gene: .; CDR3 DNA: TGCGCCAGCAGCCAAGGGCGCGGGACGAACACCGGGGAGCTGTTTTTT; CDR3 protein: CASSQGRGTNTGELFF
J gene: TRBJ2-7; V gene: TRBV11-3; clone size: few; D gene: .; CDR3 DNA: TGTGCCAGCAGCTTAAGCGGGACACCCTTTGACGAGCAGTACTTC; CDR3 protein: CASSLSGTPFDEQYF
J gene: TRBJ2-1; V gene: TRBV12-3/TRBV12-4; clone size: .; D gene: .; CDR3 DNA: TGTGCCAGCAGTATTGGACAGAAGCGGTTCTTC; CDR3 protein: CASSIGQKRFF
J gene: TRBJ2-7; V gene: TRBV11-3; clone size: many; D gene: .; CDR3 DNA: TGTGCCAGCAGCTTACGAGGGCTCTCATCCTACGAGCAGTACTTC; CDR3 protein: CASSLRGLSSYEQYF
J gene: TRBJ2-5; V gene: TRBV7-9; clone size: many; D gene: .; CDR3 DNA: TGTGCCAGCAGCCCTGAGGGCACTCAAGAGACCCAGTACTTC; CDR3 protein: CASSPEGTQETQYF
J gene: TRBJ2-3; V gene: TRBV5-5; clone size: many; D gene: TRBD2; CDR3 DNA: TGTGCCAGCAGCTTAAGGCTAGCGGGATCTAACACAGATACGCAGTATTTT; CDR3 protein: CASSLRLAGSNTDTQYF
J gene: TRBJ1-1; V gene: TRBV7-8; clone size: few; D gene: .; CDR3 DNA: TGTGCCAGCAGCTTAGCAGGGACGAACACTGAAGCTTTCTTT; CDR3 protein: CASSLAGTNTEAFF
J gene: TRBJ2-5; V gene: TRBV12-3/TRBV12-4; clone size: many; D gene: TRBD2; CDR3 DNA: TGTGCCAGCAGCTCCCCCAGCGGGAGGGCCCTACAGCGAGGGACCCAGTACTTC; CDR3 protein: CASSSPSGRALQRGTQYF
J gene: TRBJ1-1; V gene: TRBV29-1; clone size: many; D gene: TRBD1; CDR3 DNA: TGCAGCGTTCACATGGGACAGCTGATTAACACTGAAGCTTTCTTT; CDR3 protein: CSVHMGQLINTEAFF
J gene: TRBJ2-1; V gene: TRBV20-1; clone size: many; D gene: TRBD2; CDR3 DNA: TGCAGTGCTAGACTAGCGGGAGGTGAGCAGTTCTTC; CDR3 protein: CSARLAGGEQFF
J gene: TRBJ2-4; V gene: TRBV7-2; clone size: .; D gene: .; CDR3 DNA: TGTGCCAGCAGCTTAGAGGGTAGGAGGGACTTC; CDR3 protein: CASSLEGRRDF
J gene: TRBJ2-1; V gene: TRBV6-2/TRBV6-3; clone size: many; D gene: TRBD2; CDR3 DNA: TGTGCCAGCAGCTTCAGCGGGAGAATGAACAATGAGCAGTTCTTC; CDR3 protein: CASSFSGRMNNEQFF
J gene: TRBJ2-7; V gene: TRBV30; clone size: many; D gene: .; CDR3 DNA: TGTGCCTGGAGTGTTGGCCCGAGCTCCTACGAGCAGTACTTC; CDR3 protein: CAWSVGPSSYEQYF
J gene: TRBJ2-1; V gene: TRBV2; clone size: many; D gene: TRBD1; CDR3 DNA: TGTGCCAGCAGTTCGGGTTTTGAAAGGACAGGGGGGGTCTTC; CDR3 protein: CASSSGFERTGGVF
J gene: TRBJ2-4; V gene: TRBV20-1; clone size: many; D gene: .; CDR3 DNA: TGCAGTGCTAGAGGTGATACTGGCAAAAACATTCAGTACTTC; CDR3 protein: CSARGDTGKNIQYF
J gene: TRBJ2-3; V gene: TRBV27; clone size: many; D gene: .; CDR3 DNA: TGTGCCAGCAGTTTTGGGGGCACAGATACGCAGTATTTT; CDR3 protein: CASSFGGTDTQYF
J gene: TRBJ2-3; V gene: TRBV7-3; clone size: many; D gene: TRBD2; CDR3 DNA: TGTGCCAGCAGCGCAACTAGCGGGAGAGCAGATACGCAGTATTTT; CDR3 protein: CASSATSGRADTQYF
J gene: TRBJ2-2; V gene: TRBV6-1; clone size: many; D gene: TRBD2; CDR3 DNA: TGTGCCAGCAGTCCACCCATGTGGCGGGAGGGTGGGGAGCTGTTTTTT; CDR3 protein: CASSPPMWREGGELFF
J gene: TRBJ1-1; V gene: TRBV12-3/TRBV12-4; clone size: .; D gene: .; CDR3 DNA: TGTGCCGGCAGTTTCCCGGGGGCGATGGCTTTCTTT; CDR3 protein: CAGSFPGAMAFF
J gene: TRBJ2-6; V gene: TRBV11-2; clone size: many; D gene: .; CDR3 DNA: TGTGCCAGCAGCTTCGGAAAGAGAAACGTCCTGACTTTC; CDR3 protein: CASSFGKRNVLTF
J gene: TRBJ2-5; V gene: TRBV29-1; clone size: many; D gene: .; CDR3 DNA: TGCAGCGTTGAACCCCCGAGGACAGAGACCCAGTACTTC; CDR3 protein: CSVEPPRTETQYF
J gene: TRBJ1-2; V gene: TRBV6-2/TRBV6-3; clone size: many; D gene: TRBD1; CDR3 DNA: TGTGCCAGCAGTCCTCCAGGGAGGGGGCGAGGCTACACCTTC; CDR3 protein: CASSPPGRGRGYTF
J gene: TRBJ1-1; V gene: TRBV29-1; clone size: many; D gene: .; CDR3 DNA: TGCAGCGTTCCACCCCCCGCTAGTGAGAGAGCAGCAAACACTGAAGCTTTCTTT; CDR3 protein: CSVPPPASERAANTEAFF
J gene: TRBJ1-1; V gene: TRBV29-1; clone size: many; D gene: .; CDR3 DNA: TGCAGCGTTGGACAGGACACTGAAGCTTTCTTT; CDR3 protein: CSVGQDTEAFF
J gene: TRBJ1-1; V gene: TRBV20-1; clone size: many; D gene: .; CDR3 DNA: TGCAGTGCTACCGGCGGAGGATTGAACACTGAAGCTTTCTTT; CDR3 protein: CSATGGGLNTEAFF
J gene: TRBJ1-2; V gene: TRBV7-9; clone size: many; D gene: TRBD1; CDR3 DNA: TGTGCCAGCAGCTTATTTCCGGGACAGATTTATGGCTACACCTTC; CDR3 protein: CASSLFPGQIYGYTF
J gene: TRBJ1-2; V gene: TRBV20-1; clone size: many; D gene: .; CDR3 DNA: TGCAGTGCTAGCTCGGTAACCAACTATGGCTACACCTTC; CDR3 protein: CSASSVTNYGYTF
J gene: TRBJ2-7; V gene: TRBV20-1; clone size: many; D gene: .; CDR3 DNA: TGCAGTGCTAGAGATAGGGGGGAGAACTACGAGCAGTACTTC; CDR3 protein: CSARDRGENYEQYF
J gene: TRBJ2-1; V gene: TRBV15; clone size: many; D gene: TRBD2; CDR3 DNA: TGTGCCACCAGGCCTAGCGGGAGACCCAATGAGCAGTTCTTC; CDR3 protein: CATRPSGRPNEQFF
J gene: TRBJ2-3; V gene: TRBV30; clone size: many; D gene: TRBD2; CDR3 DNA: TGTGCCTGGAGTATTAGCGGGAGTCGAGGAGATACGCAGTATTTT; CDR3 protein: CAWSISGSRGDTQYF
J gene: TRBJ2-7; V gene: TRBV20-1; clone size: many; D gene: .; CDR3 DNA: TGCAGTGCTAGTGTGTTAGCGAGGTCCTACGAGCAGTACTTC; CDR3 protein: CSASVLARSYEQYF
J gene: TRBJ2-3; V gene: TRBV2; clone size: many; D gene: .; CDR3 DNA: TGTGCCAGCATCGGTCTAGCGAGACACACAGATACGCAGTATTTT; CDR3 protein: CASIGLARHTDTQYF
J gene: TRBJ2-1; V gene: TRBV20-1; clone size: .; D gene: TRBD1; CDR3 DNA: TGCAGTGCTAGTATCGCAGGGGGCCTTTGGGATGAGCAGTTCTTC; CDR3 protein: CSASIAGGLWDEQFF
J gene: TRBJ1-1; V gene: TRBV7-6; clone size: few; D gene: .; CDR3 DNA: TGTGCCAGCAGCTTAGCCACAGGGTTGAACACTGAAGCTTTCTTT; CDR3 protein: CASSLATGLNTEAFF